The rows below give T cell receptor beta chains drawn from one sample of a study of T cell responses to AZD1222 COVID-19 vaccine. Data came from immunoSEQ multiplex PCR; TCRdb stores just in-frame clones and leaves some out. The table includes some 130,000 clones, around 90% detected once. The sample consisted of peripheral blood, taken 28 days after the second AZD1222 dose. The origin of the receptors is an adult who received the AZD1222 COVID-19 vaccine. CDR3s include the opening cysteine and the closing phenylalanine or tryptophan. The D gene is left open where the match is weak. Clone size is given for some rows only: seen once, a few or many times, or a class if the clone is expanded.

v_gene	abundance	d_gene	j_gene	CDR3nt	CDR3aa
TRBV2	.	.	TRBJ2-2	TGTGCCAGCAAAGAGGGTTATACGAACACCGGGGAGCTGTTTTTT	CASKEGYTNTGELFF
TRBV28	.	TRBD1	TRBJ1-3	TGTGCCAGCAGTGGGGGGACAGGGGGACTCTACTCTGGAAACACCATATATTTT	CASSGGTGGLYSGNTIYF
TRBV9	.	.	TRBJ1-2	TGTGCCAGCAGCGTAGCTTTGGGGGGCGGCTATGGCTACACCTTC	CASSVALGGGYGYTF
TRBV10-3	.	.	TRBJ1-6	TGTGCCATCAGTGAGTCGATGGGGGCTAATTCACCCCTCCACTTT	CAISESMGANSPLHF
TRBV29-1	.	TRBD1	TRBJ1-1	TGCAGCGTTGGACAGGGGAGGGGGACTGAAGCTTTCTTT	CSVGQGRGTEAFF
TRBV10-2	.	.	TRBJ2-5	TGCGCCAGCAGTGAGGAGTGGGTTCAGTACTTC	CASSEEWVQYF
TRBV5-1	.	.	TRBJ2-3	TGCGCCAGCAGCTTGGGCAGTACCACAGATACGCAGTATTTT	CASSLGSTTDTQYF
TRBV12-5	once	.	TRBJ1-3	TGTGCTAGTGGGAGCTGGTTTAGCACCATATATTTT	CASGSWFSTIYF
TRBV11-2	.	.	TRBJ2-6	TGTGCCAGCAGCACCCGGGGAGCTGGGGCCAACGTCCTGACTTTC	CASSTRGAGANVLTF
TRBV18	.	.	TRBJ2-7	TGTGCCAGCTCAATCAACACAATCTCCTACGAGCAGTACTTC	CASSINTISYEQYF
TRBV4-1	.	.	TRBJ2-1	TGCGCCAGCAGGACTCTAGCTGCCCAAATCAATGAGCAGTTCTTC	CASRTLAAQINEQFF
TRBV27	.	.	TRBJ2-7	TGTGCCAGCAGTCGATCCCGCTTGGAGGTGGCGGAGCAGTACTTC	CASSRSRLEVAEQYF
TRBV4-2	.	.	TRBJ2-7	TGTGCCAGCAGCCAAGATTCCGCCTACGAGCAGTACTTC	CASSQDSAYEQYF
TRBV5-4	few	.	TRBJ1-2	TGTGCCAGCAGCTCCCCTGGAAGGGGCGGTGGCTACACCTTC	CASSSPGRGGGYTF
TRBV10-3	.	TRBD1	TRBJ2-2	TGTGCCATCATAAAACATCGGACAGGGGCTGACACCGGGGAGCTGTTTTTT	CAIIKHRTGADTGELFF
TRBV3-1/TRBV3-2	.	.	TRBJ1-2	TGTGCCAGCAGCCCACTTGGCGTGGACTACGGCTACACCTTC	CASSPLGVDYGYTF
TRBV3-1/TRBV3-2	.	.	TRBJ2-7	TGTGCCAGCAGCCAAGCTCAAACTACAGGGTATCATACGGGGGAGCAGTACTTC	CASSQAQTTGYHTGEQYF
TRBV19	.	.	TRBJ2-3	TGTGCCAGTAGTTCCGAAACAGATACGCAGTATTTT	CASSSETDTQYF
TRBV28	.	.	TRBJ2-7	TGTGCCAGCAGTTTAGTGGGAGACCTCTACGAGCAGTACTTC	CASSLVGDLYEQYF
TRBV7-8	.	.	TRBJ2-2	TGTGCCAGCAGCTCGGGACCACCAAACACCGGGGAGCTGTTTTTT	CASSSGPPNTGELFF
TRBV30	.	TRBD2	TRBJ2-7	TGTGCCTGGACCAACGGCGGGAGAAACGAGCAGTACTTC	CAWTNGGRNEQYF
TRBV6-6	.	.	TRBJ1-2	TGTGCCAGCAGTTACGATTCACGGTCACTCTACACCTTC	CASSYDSRSLYTF
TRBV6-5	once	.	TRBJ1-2	TGTGCCAGCAGTTACACAGGATCTGGCTACACCTTC	CASSYTGSGYTF
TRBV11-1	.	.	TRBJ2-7	TGTGCCAGCAGCTTAGCGCCCAACTACGAGCAGTACTTC	CASSLAPNYEQYF
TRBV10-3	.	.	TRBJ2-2	TGTGCCATCAGTGAGTGGATAACCGGGGAGCTGTTTTTT	CAISEWITGELFF
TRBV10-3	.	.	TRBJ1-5	TGTGCCATCAGCGCGAGTAGCGGAAATCAGCCCCAGCATTTT	CAISASSGNQPQHF
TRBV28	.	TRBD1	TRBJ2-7	TGTGCCGCGATGCCCCGGGACAGGTTGATTGGGATCTCCTACGAGCAGTACTTC	CAAMPRDRLIGISYEQYF
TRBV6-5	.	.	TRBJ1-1	TGTGCCAGCAGTTACTGGGACGGTTTTGAAGCTTTCTTT	CASSYWDGFEAFF
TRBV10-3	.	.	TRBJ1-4	TGTGCCATCAGTGCTCAGGGGGAAAAACTGTTTTTT	CAISAQGEKLFF
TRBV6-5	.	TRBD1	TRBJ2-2	TGTGCCAGCACCCAACAGGGGCCCGGGGAGCTGTTTTTT	CASTQQGPGELFF
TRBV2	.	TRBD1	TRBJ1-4	TGTGCCAGTGTCCTGCCAGGGGGACTGTGTTTTTTT	CASVLPGGLCFF
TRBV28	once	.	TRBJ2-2	TGTGCCAGCGAACAGGCGAACACCGGGGAGCTGTTTTTT	CASEQANTGELFF
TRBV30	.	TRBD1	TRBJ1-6	TGTGCCCACGACAGGGGTAATTCACCCCTCCACTTT	CAHDRGNSPLHF
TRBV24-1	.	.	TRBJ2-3	TGTGCCACCAGTGACCTTGTATCTAGCACAGATACGCAGTATTTT	CATSDLVSSTDTQYF
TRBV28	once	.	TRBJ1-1	TGTGCCAGCAGTGGGAGGGGGATTAGGACTGAAGCTTTCTTT	CASSGRGIRTEAFF
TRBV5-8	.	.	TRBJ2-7	TGTGCCAGCAGCTTTAGGGGCAGACCCTACGAGCAGTACTTC	CASSFRGRPYEQYF
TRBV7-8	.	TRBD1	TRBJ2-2	TGTGCCAGCAGCTCTTACAGGGGTGGGGAGCTGTTTTTT	CASSSYRGGELFF
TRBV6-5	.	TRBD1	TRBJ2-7	TGTGCCACCCAATGGGGGACAGTATCCTACGAGCAGTACTTC	CATQWGTVSYEQYF
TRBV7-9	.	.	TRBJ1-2	TGTGCCAGCAGCTCAACGCCGGGGGGCTACACCTTC	CASSSTPGGYTF
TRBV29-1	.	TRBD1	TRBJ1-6	TGCAGCGTTGCAGAAGGACAGGGAGGTTCACCCCTCCACTTT	CSVAEGQGGSPLHF
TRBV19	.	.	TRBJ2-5	TGTGCCAGTAGTATGCCGCTCGGGATCCAAGAGACCCAGTACTTC	CASSMPLGIQETQYF